The rows below give T cell receptor beta chains drawn from one sample of a study of T-cell reconstitution after alpha-beta-depleted transplantation in children. Via MiXCR, TCRdb re-called the PCR reads, giving one row per CDR3 protein. Here the sample spans a few hundred thousand distinct CDR3 sequences, roughly a quarter being singletons. The input for sequencing was PBMCs, taken before TCRalphabeta/CD19-depleted stem cell transplant. The source of these receptors is a boy under two years old with Wiskott-Aldrich syndrome, due to receive a stem cell transplant. Each CDR3 is given with its conserved first and last residue. The D gene is left open where the match is weak. Part of the rows lack a size; the others show once, few, many or a class for expanded clones.

J gene: TRBJ2-1
V gene: TRBV4-2
clone size: few
D gene: -
CDR3 protein: CASSQEEADRPQFF
CDR3 DNA: TGTGCCAGCAGCCAAGAGGAAGCCGACAGGCCGCAGTTCTTC

J gene: TRBJ2-7
V gene: TRBV20-1
clone size: -
D gene: TRBD1
CDR3 protein: CSATGTASYEQYF
CDR3 DNA: TGCAGTGCTACCGGGACAGCTTCCTACGAGCAGTACTTC

J gene: TRBJ2-3
V gene: TRBV12-3/TRBV12-4
clone size: -
D gene: TRBD1
CDR3 protein: CASSLSTGTEGTDTQYF
CDR3 DNA: TGTGCCAGCAGTTTATCTACCGGGACAGAAGGCACAGATACGCAGTATTTT

J gene: TRBJ2-1
V gene: TRBV3-1
clone size: -
D gene: -
CDR3 protein: CASSQKLVGYNEQFF
CDR3 DNA: TGTGCCAGCAGCCAAAAATTAGTGGGTTACAATGAGCAGTTCTTC

J gene: TRBJ2-7
V gene: TRBV15
clone size: few
D gene: -
CDR3 protein: CATSRTVSSYEQYF
CDR3 DNA: TGTGCCACCAGCAGGACAGTAAGCTCCTACGAGCAGTACTTC

J gene: TRBJ2-4
V gene: TRBV25-1
clone size: -
D gene: -
CDR3 protein: CASSESAAENIQYF
CDR3 DNA: TGTGCCAGCAGTGAATCCGCGGCGGAAAACATTCAGTACTTC

J gene: TRBJ2-3
V gene: TRBV29-1
clone size: few
D gene: TRBD2
CDR3 protein: CSVELAGVYVDTQYF
CDR3 DNA: TGCAGCGTTGAATTAGCGGGAGTTTATGTGGATACGCAGTATTTT

J gene: TRBJ2-1
V gene: TRBV25-1
clone size: -
D gene: -
CDR3 protein: CASSEYVQERGTHPSSYNEQFF
CDR3 DNA: TGTGCCAGCAGTGAATATGTCCAGGAGAGAGGGACTCACCCAAGCTCCTACAATGAGCAGTTCTTC

J gene: TRBJ1-6
V gene: TRBV6-1
clone size: -
D gene: TRBD1
CDR3 protein: CATGRGGHNSPLHF
CDR3 DNA: TGTGCTACGGGGCGAGGGGGCCATAATTCACCCCTCCACTTT

J gene: TRBJ2-7
V gene: TRBV5-1
clone size: few
D gene: TRBD1
CDR3 protein: CASSGIQGNEQYF
CDR3 DNA: TGCGCCAGCAGCGGGATACAGGGGAACGAGCAGTACTTC

J gene: TRBJ1-1
V gene: TRBV29-1
clone size: -
D gene: -
CDR3 protein: CSGLKGGVMNTEAFF
CDR3 DNA: TGCAGCGGACTTAAGGGGGGGGTCATGAACACTGAAGCTTTCTTT

J gene: TRBJ2-3
V gene: TRBV25-1
clone size: -
D gene: -
CDR3 protein: CASSESGSTGTQYF
CDR3 DNA: TGTGCCAGCAGTGAGTCGGGATCAACTGGAACGCAGTATTTT

J gene: TRBJ2-2
V gene: TRBV15
clone size: few
D gene: TRBD1
CDR3 protein: CATSREDRSGELFF
CDR3 DNA: TGTGCCACCAGCAGAGAGGACAGGTCCGGGGAGCTGTTTTTT

J gene: TRBJ2-7
V gene: TRBV5-1
clone size: few
D gene: -
CDR3 protein: CASSLEPVLDEQYF
CDR3 DNA: TGCGCCAGCAGCCTAGAACCGGTTCTCGACGAGCAGTACTTC

J gene: TRBJ2-2
V gene: TRBV6-5
clone size: few
D gene: -
CDR3 protein: CASSWISGPNTGELFF
CDR3 DNA: TGTGCCAGCAGTTGGATTTCGGGACCTAACACCGGGGAGCTGTTTTTT

J gene: TRBJ2-7
V gene: TRBV29-1
clone size: few
D gene: -
CDR3 protein: CSGGDGSYEQYF
CDR3 DNA: TGCAGCGGGGGGGACGGCTCCTACGAGCAGTACTTC

J gene: TRBJ2-7
V gene: TRBV9
clone size: -
D gene: TRBD2
CDR3 protein: CASSVGLAGTYEQYF
CDR3 DNA: TGTGCCAGCAGCGTAGGACTAGCGGGGACCTACGAGCAGTACTTC

J gene: TRBJ2-1
V gene: TRBV7-9
clone size: -
D gene: TRBD2
CDR3 protein: CASSFGTKEQFF
CDR3 DNA: TGTGCCAGCAGCTTTGGGACTAAGGAGCAGTTCTTC

J gene: TRBJ1-4
V gene: TRBV3-1
clone size: -
D gene: -
CDR3 protein: CASSPTGSNEKLFF
CDR3 DNA: TGTGCCAGCAGCCCTACAGGGAGTAATGAAAAACTGTTTTTT

J gene: TRBJ2-3
V gene: TRBV7-9
clone size: few
D gene: TRBD1
CDR3 protein: CASSLASGTGEATQYF
CDR3 DNA: TGTGCCAGCAGCTTAGCGTCCGGGACAGGGGAGGCCACGCAGTATTTT

J gene: TRBJ1-4
V gene: TRBV5-1
clone size: once
D gene: -
CDR3 protein: CASSARGVYGDEKLFF
CDR3 DNA: TGCGCCAGCAGCGCGAGAGGTGTTTATGGCGATGAAAAACTGTTTTTT

J gene: TRBJ2-7
V gene: TRBV6-5
clone size: few
D gene: TRBD2
CDR3 protein: CASSRAGVLSEQYF
CDR3 DNA: TGTGCCAGCAGCCGCGCGGGGGTTTTAAGCGAGCAGTACTTC

J gene: TRBJ2-7
V gene: TRBV20-1
clone size: -
D gene: -
CDR3 protein: CSATTSPTYEQYF
CDR3 DNA: TGCAGTGCTACGACTAGTCCCACCTACGAGCAGTACTTC

J gene: TRBJ2-5
V gene: TRBV15
clone size: few
D gene: TRBD2
CDR3 protein: CATSRVAGAETQYF
CDR3 DNA: TGTGCCACCAGCAGAGTAGCGGGAGCGGAGACCCAGTACTTC

J gene: TRBJ2-5
V gene: TRBV4-1
clone size: -
D gene: -
CDR3 protein: CASSQEIRGGTQYF
CDR3 DNA: TGCGCCAGCAGCCAAGAAATAAGGGGAGGGACCCAGTACTTC

J gene: TRBJ2-2
V gene: TRBV6-5
clone size: -
D gene: -
CDR3 protein: CASSYSPGYTGELFF
CDR3 DNA: TGTGCCAGCAGTTACAGCCCGGGGTACACCGGGGAGCTGTTTTTT

J gene: TRBJ2-5
V gene: TRBV10-3
clone size: -
D gene: -
CDR3 protein: CAITRDMLETQYF
CDR3 DNA: TGTGCCATCACGAGGGACATGTTAGAGACCCAGTACTTC

J gene: TRBJ2-1
V gene: TRBV7-3
clone size: few
D gene: TRBD2
CDR3 protein: CASSLGLLAGSYNEQFF
CDR3 DNA: TGTGCCAGCAGCTTAGGTCTCTTAGCGGGCTCCTACAATGAGCAGTTCTTC

J gene: TRBJ2-7
V gene: TRBV27
clone size: -
D gene: TRBD2
CDR3 protein: CASETLPAGDRSYEQYF
CDR3 DNA: TGTGCCAGCGAAACCCTCCCAGCGGGAGACCGTAGTTACGAGCAGTACTTC

J gene: TRBJ2-3
V gene: TRBV28
clone size: few
D gene: -
CDR3 protein: CASRDSSTDTQYF
CDR3 DNA: TGTGCCAGCAGGGACAGTAGCACAGATACGCAGTATTTT

J gene: TRBJ2-7
V gene: TRBV12-3/TRBV12-4
clone size: few
D gene: -
CDR3 protein: CASSPGPFYEQYF
CDR3 DNA: TGTGCCAGCAGTCCCGGACCTTTTTACGAGCAGTACTTC

J gene: TRBJ2-7
V gene: TRBV5-1
clone size: -
D gene: TRBD2
CDR3 protein: CASSLDGTSGPQYF
CDR3 DNA: TGCGCCAGCAGCTTGGACGGGACTAGCGGTCCTCAGTACTTC

J gene: TRBJ2-5
V gene: TRBV20-1
clone size: -
D gene: TRBD2
CDR3 protein: CSARNFQREGPETQYF
CDR3 DNA: TGCAGTGCTAGAAACTTCCAGCGGGAGGGCCCAGAGACCCAGTACTTC

J gene: TRBJ2-1
V gene: TRBV4-1
clone size: few
D gene: -
CDR3 protein: CASSQDRGMAYNEQFF
CDR3 DNA: TGCGCCAGCAGCCAAGATCGGGGAATGGCATACAATGAGCAGTTCTTC

J gene: TRBJ2-1
V gene: TRBV5-1
clone size: -
D gene: TRBD1
CDR3 protein: CASSRGPGQGANEQFF
CDR3 DNA: TGCGCCAGCAGCCGGGGGCCGGGACAGGGGGCAAATGAGCAGTTCTTC

J gene: TRBJ2-1
V gene: TRBV5-1
clone size: few
D gene: TRBD2
CDR3 protein: CASSSGLAGGEQFF
CDR3 DNA: TGCGCCAGCAGCTCCGGACTAGCGGGAGGCGAGCAGTTCTTC

J gene: TRBJ2-3
V gene: TRBV27
clone size: -
D gene: TRBD2
CDR3 protein: CASTSSGTAADTQYF
CDR3 DNA: TGTGCCAGCACCTCTAGCGGGACGGCGGCAGATACGCAGTATTTT

J gene: TRBJ2-1
V gene: TRBV27
clone size: few
D gene: -
CDR3 protein: CASRILNEQFF
CDR3 DNA: TGTGCCAGCAGGATTCTCAATGAGCAGTTCTTC

J gene: TRBJ1-6
V gene: TRBV10-2
clone size: -
D gene: -
CDR3 protein: CASKGPYNSPLHF
CDR3 DNA: TGCGCCAGCAAAGGGCCCTATAATTCACCCCTCCACTTT

J gene: TRBJ2-3
V gene: TRBV12-3/TRBV12-4
clone size: -
D gene: TRBD2
CDR3 protein: CASSLWGAGGGTDTQYF
CDR3 DNA: TGTGCCAGCAGTTTGTGGGGAGCGGGAGGGGGCACAGATACGCAGTATTTT

J gene: TRBJ2-7
V gene: TRBV20-1
clone size: few
D gene: -
CDR3 protein: CSASGWGINYEQYF
CDR3 DNA: TGCAGTGCTAGTGGGTGGGGGATCAACTACGAGCAGTACTTC

J gene: TRBJ2-1
V gene: TRBV5-5
clone size: few
D gene: -
CDR3 protein: CASSLGAGTVYNEQFF
CDR3 DNA: TGTGCCAGCAGCTTGGGCGCGGGGACAGTCTACAATGAGCAGTTCTTC

J gene: TRBJ2-1
V gene: TRBV27
clone size: -
D gene: TRBD2
CDR3 protein: CASSSLAGVVVRNEQFF
CDR3 DNA: TGTGCCAGCAGTTCTCTAGCGGGAGTTGTTGTAAGGAATGAGCAGTTCTTC

J gene: TRBJ2-7
V gene: TRBV20-1
clone size: -
D gene: TRBD2
CDR3 protein: CSASSLAGGATLYEQYF
CDR3 DNA: TGCAGTGCTAGTTCCCTAGCGGGAGGGGCAACCCTCTACGAGCAGTACTTC